The 30 T cell receptor beta chains given below trace back to one sample, sequenced in a study of identical twins. MiXCR was run by TCRdb on the 5' RACE reads, yielding one entry per CDR3 protein. The sample shows about 1.7 million distinct CDR3 sequences, roughly 35% of them seen only once. The specimen sequenced was cord blood. These receptors all stem from a newborn girl in good health.

V and J are TRBV7-2 and TRBJ1-6; D ambiguous. Germline assignment: CDR1 SGHTA and CDR2 FQGNSA. This CDR3 spans 13 amino acids. Trimming shortened V by 6 bases and J by 7 bases, and 10 bases separated the two germline ends. The CDR3 sequence: CASRDQPNSPLHF. The CDR3 DNA reads TGTGCCAGCAGGGACCAGCCGAATTCACCCCTCCACTTT.

This clonotype was found many times. The chain recombines TRBV6-2 or TRBV6-3 with TRBJ2-3; unclear D gene. This CDR3 contains 12 residues. V gave up 2 bases and J gave up 2 bases, with 2 bases separating them. The germline CDR1 and CDR2 sequences are MNHEY and SVGEGT. CDR3 in amino acids: CASSYPTDTQYF. The CDR3 DNA is TGTGCCAGCAGTTACCCCACAGATACGCAGTATTTT.

The rearrangement links TRBV6-5 to TRBJ2-3; TRBD2 agrees at 12 bases. CDR3 size: 17 residues. From germline, CDR1 is MNHEY and CDR2 SVGAGI. With 0 bases clipped from V and 2 bases from J, the junction kept 3 bases outside the gene matches. The DNA for the CDR3 is TGTGCCAGCAGTTACTCGGCTAGCGGGAGGGCCACAGATACGCAGTATTTT. Translation gives CASSYSASGRATDTQYF.

In its sample, this clonotype was seen many times. The chain links TRBV28 to TRBJ2-1, with D uncertain. Germline V gene sequence: CDR1 MDHEN, CDR2 SYDVKM. With 2 bases removed from V and 7 bases from J, the gap between germline ends came to 9 bases. CDR3 length: 13 residues. The CDR3 coding sequence is TGTGCCAGCAGTTTAGGCCACGGGAATGAGCAGTTCTTC. This codes for CASSLGHGNEQFF.

This clonotype turned up a few times. The rearrangement links TRBV5-5 to TRBJ1-4; D gene ambiguous. Germline CDR1 is SGHKS and CDR2 is YYEKEE (reference sequence). V gave up 0 bases and J gave up 4 bases, with 13 bases separating them. The CDR3 is 16 residues long. CDR3: CASSLGPQPHNEKLFF. The DNA of the CDR3 is TGTGCCAGCAGCTTGGGACCACAGCCCCATAATGAAAAACTGTTTTTT.

CDR3 region: CASSVDVRDTEAFF. Written as DNA, the CDR3 is TGTGCCAGCAGCGTAGATGTGAGGGACACTGAAGCTTTCTTT. This chain joins TRBV9 and TRBJ1-1; D gene ambiguous. CDR1 is SGDLS and CDR2 is YYNGEE in the germline V gene. The CDR3 is 14 residues long. V gave up 0 bases and J gave up 3 bases, with 9 bases separating them.

This clonotype was observed a few times. This rearrangement joins TRBV20-1 to TRBJ1-2; 7 bases are a match to TRBD1. The CDR3 spans 14 residues. The ends lost 4 bases at V and 0 bases at J; junction bases unmatched: 5. Germline V gene sequence: CDR1 DFQATT, CDR2 SNEGSKA (reference sequence). CDR3 loop: CSAKGTASNYGYTF. The CDR3 DNA reads TGCAGTGCTAAGGGGACAGCTTCTAACTATGGCTACACCTTC.

This clonotype was counted only a few times. This chain connects TRBV7-2 to TRBJ2-3; 14 bases map to TRBD2. V shed 6 bases and J 4 bases; nucleotides not matched to a gene: 3. CDR1 SGHTA and CDR2 FQGNSA come from the germline V gene. The CDR3 runs 15 residues. CDR3 in DNA: TGTGCCAGCAGGCGGACTAGCGGGAGGTCAGATACGCAGTATTTT. Amino acid sequence: CASRRTSGRSDTQYF.

This chain connects TRBV12-3 or TRBV12-4 to TRBJ1-2; D might be TRBD1 (5 bases). The CDR3 length is 14 residues. Trimming cost V 7 bases and J 0 bases, with 12 bases left between them. CDR3: CASTPWGTNYGYTF. The CDR3 region has the DNA TGTGCCAGCACCCCTTGGGGGACTAACTATGGCTACACCTTC.

This clonotype was counted between two and nine times. This chain connects TRBV10-3 to TRBJ2-7, with TRBD1 matching 7 bases. The CDR3 covers 15 residues. Looked up from germline, CDR1 is ENHRY and CDR2 is SYGVKD. The V gene end was trimmed by 4 bases and the J gene end by 1 base; junction bases not matched to a gene: 7. CDR3 loop: CAISVGTASSYEQYF. DNA for the CDR3: TGTGCCATCAGTGTGGGGACAGCTTCATCCTACGAGCAGTACTTC.

This clonotype was recorded a few times. The rearrangement uses TRBV20-1 and TRBJ2-7; D is possibly TRBD1 (5 bases). The CDR3 loop spans 13 amino acids. The V end was cut by 3 bases, the J end by 0 bases, with 9 bases between. Germline V gene data show CDR1 as DFQATT and CDR2 as SNEGSKA (reference sequence). For the CDR3, the DNA is TGCAGTGCTAGTCGTAGGGGCTCCTACGAGCAGTACTTC. Translation: CSASRRGSYEQYF.

The genes are TRBV29-1 and TRBJ1-1; 8 bases map to TRBD1. Germline CDR1 is SQVTM and CDR2 is ANQGSEA. The CDR3 has 14 residues. V was pared by 4 bases and J by 6 bases, with 10 bases of the junction left unmatched. Here the CDR3 reads CSVAQDREIPEAFF. The CDR3 DNA follows: TGCAGCGTTGCTCAGGACAGGGAAATTCCTGAAGCTTTCTTT.

This clonotype was observed a handful of times. This chain joins TRBV24-1 and TRBJ2-3; 8 bases align to TRBD2. J was trimmed by 10 bases and V by 3 bases; bases with no gene match: 2. Germline V lookup: CDR1 KGHDR, CDR2 SFDVKD. The CDR3 loop spans 12 amino acids. CDR3 nucleotide sequence: TGTGCCACCAGTGATCCGGGGGGGGCGCAGTATTTT. It yields the protein CATSDPGGAQYF.

This clonotype was counted between two and nine times. The genes are TRBV12-3 or TRBV12-4 and TRBJ2-5, with D perhaps matching TRBD1 (6 bases). CDR3 length equals 15 residues. V was clipped by 3 bases and J by 11 bases, with 22 bases between them. Written as DNA, the CDR3 is TGTGCCAGCAGTTTCAGGGGAAAGAACCTCAATGAGCAGTACTTC. Translating it yields CASSFRGKNLNEQYF.

This clonotype was observed a few times. This chain uses TRBV28 with TRBJ2-1; 11 bases are a match to TRBD2. CDR1 and CDR2 from the germline V gene are MDHEN and SYDVKM. The CDR3 sequence is 15 residues long. The V and J ends lost 8 bases and 3 bases, in that order; junction bases with no gene match: 6. This CDR3 is CASGSGTSGYNEQFF. CDR3 sequence (DNA): TGTGCCAGCGGATCCGGGACTAGCGGCTACAATGAGCAGTTCTTC.

This clonotype was counted a few times. CDR3 DNA sequence: TGTGCCAGCAGGCCGGGACGCCACTACGATTATACGCAGTATTTT. This codes for CASRPGRHYDYTQYF. The V call is TRBV12-3 or TRBV12-4, the J call TRBJ2-3; D is perhaps TRBD1 or TRBD2 (5 bases each). Trimming took 6 bases from V and 7 from J, leaving 20 bases between them. The CDR3 length is 15 residues.

The chain has TRBV5-6 and TRBJ2-1, with 14 bases fitting TRBD2. The CDR3 runs to 16 residues. V dropped 4 bases and J dropped 4; count of bases not matched to a gene: 4. CDR1 and CDR2 (germline): SGHDT, YYEEEE. CDR3 nucleotides: TGTGCCAGCAGCCGACTAGCGGGAGGGGGATACAATGAGCAGTTCTTC. Protein: CASSRLAGGGYNEQFF.

This chain links TRBV30 with TRBJ1-2, with TRBD1 as a possible D gene (5 bases). CDR1 and CDR2 (germline): GTSNPN, SVGIG (reference sequence). V shed 2 bases and J shed 2 bases, with 27 bases lying between them. The CDR3 has 19 amino acids. CDR3 amino acids: CAWSSLRWGDSPSNYGYTF. The DNA of the CDR3 is TGTGCCTGGAGTTCATTACGGTGGGGCGACAGCCCCTCAAACTATGGCTACACCTTC.

The genes are TRBV19 and TRBJ2-1, with TRBD2 matching 11 bases. Trimming cost V 4 bases and J 8 bases; bases outside gene matches: 10. This CDR3 has 16 amino acids. The V gene's germline CDR1 is LNHDA and CDR2 SQIVND (reference sequence). This CDR3 is CASSSLAGGPRDEQFF. The CDR3 DNA reads TGTGCCAGTAGTAGCTTAGCGGGGGGGCCGAGGGATGAGCAGTTCTTC.

This clonotype was seen only a few times. This chain joins TRBV6-5 and TRBJ1-4; 9 bases match TRBD1. Germline V gives CDR1 MNHEY, CDR2 SVGAGI. CDR3 length: 16 amino acids. V lost 7 bases, J lost 4 bases, and 10 bases stayed unmatched. CDR3 residues: CASTLGDREDNEKLFF. CDR3 nucleotide sequence: TGTGCCAGCACCTTAGGGGACAGGGAGGATAATGAAAAACTGTTTTTT.

The rearrangement uses TRBV9 and TRBJ2-2, with 10 bases matching TRBD2. Germline V CDR1 and CDR2: SGDLS, YYNGEE. This CDR3 comprises 16 residues. With 0 bases clipped from V and 1 base from J, the junction kept 0 bases outside the gene matches. The CDR3 protein is CASSVGTSGNTGELFF. The DNA for the CDR3 is TGTGCCAGCAGCGTAGGGACTAGCGGGAACACCGGGGAGCTGTTTTTT.

This clonotype was seen more than once but under ten times. The chain recombines TRBV29-1 with TRBJ2-3; TRBD2 aligns across 9 bases. This CDR3 spans 15 amino acids. V was pared by 3 bases and J by 6 bases, with 10 bases of the junction left unmatched. CDR1 and CDR2 (germline): SQVTM, ANQGSEA. CDR3 residues: CSVDNSGGPPDTQYF. DNA of the CDR3: TGCAGCGTTGACAATAGCGGGGGCCCCCCGGATACGCAGTATTTT.

The chain uses TRBV3-1 and TRBJ2-1; 15 positions match TRBD2. CDR1 and CDR2 (germline): LGHDT, YNNKEL (reference sequence). The CDR3 is 19 residues long. After removal of 0 bases from V and 1 base from J, the junction contained 4 bases not matched to a gene. The CDR3 bases are TGTGCCAGCAGCCAAGATCTTGGACTAGCGGGGGGGTCCTACAATGAGCAGTTCTTC. Its translation is CASSQDLGLAGGSYNEQFF.

This clonotype was counted at least ten times. This chain links TRBV29-1 with TRBJ2-7; 11 nucleotides agree with TRBD2. CDR1 SQVTM and CDR2 ANQGSEA come from the germline V gene. V gave up 1 base and J gave up 4 bases; unmatched junction bases: 0. This CDR3 region has 13 residues. The CDR3 DNA is TGCAGCGTTGAAGCTAGCGGGAGGTACGAGCAGTACTTC. It translates to CSVEASGRYEQYF.

To note about this clonotype: A much bigger clone sits one base away, suggesting this may be a read error. The chain links TRBV4-2 to TRBJ2-3; D possibly matches TRBD1 or TRBD2 (5 bases each). The CDR3 is 14 amino acids. Trimming pared 1 base from V and 4 bases from J, leaving 9 bases between. Germline V lookup: CDR1 LGHNA, CDR2 YNFKEQ. Written as DNA, the CDR3 is TGTGCCAGCAGCCAAGCGGGGCGCGCAGATACGCAGTATTTT. Its protein is CASSQAGRADTQYF.

The CDR3 nucleotides are TGCGCCAGCAGTGCTGGGACTAGCAAAGTGGGGGGGCAGTTCTTC. This translates into CASSAGTSKVGGQFF. This rearrangement joins TRBV5-1 to TRBJ2-1; 9 bases agree with TRBD2. CDR3 length: 15 residues. With 5 bases clipped from V and 12 bases from J, the junction kept 15 bases outside the gene matches. Germline assignment: CDR1 SGHRS and CDR2 YFSETQ.

Ten or more counts support this clonotype. The rearrangement uses TRBV24-1 and TRBJ1-2; D unclear. The V gene's germline CDR1 is KGHDR and CDR2 SFDVKD. Trimming took off 2 bases at V and 8 bases at J, with 8 bases between the two ends. The CDR3 contains 12 residues. CDR3 DNA: TGTGCCACCAGTGATTCCGGGGTCGGCTACACCTTC. Translated, it gives CATSDSGVGYTF.

This clonotype was observed many times. The chain employs TRBV29-1 and TRBJ2-3; 7 nucleotides line up with TRBD2. The germline CDR1 and CDR2 sequences are SQVTM and ANQGSEA. The length of the CDR3 is 15 residues. V shed 4 bases and J 6 bases; nucleotides not matched to a gene: 13. In nucleotides, the CDR3 is TGCAGCGTTGTCTCGGCTAGCGGCTATAGGGATACGCAGTATTTT. It translates to CSVVSASGYRDTQYF.

This clonotype was seen a handful of times. The chain couples TRBV6-1 to TRBJ2-2, with D possibly being TRBD2 (5 bases). The V gene lost 3 bases and the J gene lost 4 bases, with 9 bases spanning the gap. Germline-derived CDR1 and CDR2 are MNHNS and SASEGT. The CDR3 is 14 residues long. CDR3 nucleotides: TGTGCCAGCAGTGAGTTAGGGAGCACCGGGGAGCTGTTTTTT. This codes for CASSELGSTGELFF.

This clonotype was seen only a few times. For the CDR3, the DNA is TGTGCCAGCAGCCATTTAGAGGGGAGCTCCTACGAGCAGTACTTC. Translated: CASSHLEGSSYEQYF. The chain has TRBV14 and TRBJ2-7; D might be TRBD1 or TRBD2, each matching 5 bases. Trimming left V 3 bases short and J 0 bases short, with 12 bases between. This CDR3 has 15 amino acids. Germline CDR1 is SGHDN and CDR2 is FVKESK.